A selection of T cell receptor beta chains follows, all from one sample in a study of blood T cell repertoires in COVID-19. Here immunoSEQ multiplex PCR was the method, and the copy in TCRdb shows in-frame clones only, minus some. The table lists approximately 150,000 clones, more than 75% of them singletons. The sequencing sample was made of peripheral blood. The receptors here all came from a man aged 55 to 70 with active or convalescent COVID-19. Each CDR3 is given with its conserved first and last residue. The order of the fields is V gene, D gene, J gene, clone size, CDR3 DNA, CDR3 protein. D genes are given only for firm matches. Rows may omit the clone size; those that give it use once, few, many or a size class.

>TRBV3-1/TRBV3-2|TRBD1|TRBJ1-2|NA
TGTGCCAGCAGCCCCCCAGGGGGGTATGGCTACACCTTC
CASSPPGGYGYTF
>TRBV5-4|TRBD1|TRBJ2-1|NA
TGTGCCAGCAGCTTCCAGGGGGCACGGGGTGAGCAGTTCTTC
CASSFQGARGEQFF
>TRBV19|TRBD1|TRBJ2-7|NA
TGTGCCAGTAGTTTACAGGGGGTAATCTCTCACGAGCAGTACTTC
CASSLQGVISHEQYF
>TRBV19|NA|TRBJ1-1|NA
TGTGCCAGTAGTACCACCAGCGGCGCGAACACTGAAGCTTTCTTT
CASSTTSGANTEAFF
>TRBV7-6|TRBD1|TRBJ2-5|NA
TGTGCCAGCAGCGGTGGGACAGGGGGCCAAGAGACCCAGTACTTC
CASSGGTGGQETQYF
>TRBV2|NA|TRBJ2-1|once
TGTGCCAGCGTCCGGGGGAGGATATACAATGAGCAGTTCTTC
CASVRGRIYNEQFF
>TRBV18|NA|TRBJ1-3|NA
TGTGCCAGCTCACCAGGGGGCCCCGGAAACACCATATATTTT
CASSPGGPGNTIYF
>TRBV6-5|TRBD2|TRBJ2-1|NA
TGTGCCAGCAGTTCGAGCGGGGCTAACAATGAGCAGTTCTTC
CASSSSGANNEQFF
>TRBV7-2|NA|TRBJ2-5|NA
TGTGCCAGCAGCTCATACAGGGCAGGGGAGACCCAGTACTTC
CASSSYRAGETQYF
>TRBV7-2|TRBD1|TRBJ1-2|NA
TGTGCCAGCAGCTTAGGCCAGGACAGGGGTTATGGCTACACCTTC
CASSLGQDRGYGYTF
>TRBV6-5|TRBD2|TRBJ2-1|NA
TGTGCCACCAAGACGACTAGCTTCTACAATGAGCAGTTCTTC
CATKTTSFYNEQFF
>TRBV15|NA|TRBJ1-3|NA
TGTGCCACCAGCAGAGATACTAGGGTGGGCTCTGGAAACACCATATATTTT
CATSRDTRVGSGNTIYF
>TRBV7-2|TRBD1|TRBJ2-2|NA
TGTGCCAGCAGCTTAAGGACAGGGCAGAACACCGGGGAGCTGTTTTTT
CASSLRTGQNTGELFF
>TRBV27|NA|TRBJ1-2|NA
TGTGCCAGCAGGGCGGGGTCTAACTATGGCTACACCTTC
CASRAGSNYGYTF
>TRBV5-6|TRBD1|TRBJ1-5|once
TGTGCCAGCAGCGGGACAGGGGGCAATAGCAATCAGCCCCAGCATTTT
CASSGTGGNSNQPQHF
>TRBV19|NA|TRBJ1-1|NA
TGTGCCAGTAGTAGAGCAGGGATGAACACTGAAGCTTTCTTT
CASSRAGMNTEAFF
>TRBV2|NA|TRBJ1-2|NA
TGTGCCAGCAGTGATTTTGGAGCGTATGGCTACACCTTC
CASSDFGAYGYTF
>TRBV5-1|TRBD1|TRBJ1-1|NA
TGCGCCAGCAGCTTGGAGGGGACAGTGAACACTGAAGCTTTCTTT
CASSLEGTVNTEAFF
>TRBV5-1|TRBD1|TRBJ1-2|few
TGCGCCAGCAGCCCAGGGGGAAGAAACTATGGCTACACCTTC
CASSPGGRNYGYTF
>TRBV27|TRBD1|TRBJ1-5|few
TGTGCCGCCTGGACAGGGGGAGGGAATCAGCCCCAGCATTTT
CAAWTGGGNQPQHF
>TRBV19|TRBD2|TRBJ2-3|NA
TGTGCCAGTAAGGAAGGACTAGCGGCCACAGATACGCAGTATTTT
CASKEGLAATDTQYF
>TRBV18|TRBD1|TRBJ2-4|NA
TGTGCCAGCTCACCAAAACAATCCGGGACAGGGAACATTCAGTACTTC
CASSPKQSGTGNIQYF
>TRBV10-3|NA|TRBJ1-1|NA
TGTGCCATCAGTGAGAGGGGGGGACTGAACACTGAAGCTTTCTTT
CAISERGGLNTEAFF
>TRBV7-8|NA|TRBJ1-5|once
TGTGCCAGCAGCTTAGAGGTTTCAGGGAGGGCTCGAAATCAGCCCCAGCATTTT
CASSLEVSGRARNQPQHF